Presented here are 10 T cell receptor beta chains from one specimen sequenced in a study of CD8 T cells in ankylosing spondylitis. Using its own MiXCR run on the 5' RACE reads, TCRdb lists one record per CDR3 protein. Seen here are roughly 200,000 distinct CDR3 sequences, 10% to 15% observed once, and the top ten hold about 15%. The specimen sequenced was blood, either unsorted or a sorted T cell fraction (not recorded which). Receptors originate from a male donor with ankylosing spondylitis or in good health (not recorded which).

The chain couples TRBV5-5 to TRBJ2-7; weak D call: TRBD2 (5 bases). The CDR3 is made up of 14 amino acids. V lost 2 bases, J lost 5 bases, and 14 bases lay in between. The V gene's germline CDR1 is SGHKS and CDR2 YYEKEE (reference sequence). The CDR3, as DNA: TGTGCCAGCAGCTTCTCGTACGGGATTGACGAGCAGTACTTC. Its protein product is CASSFSYGIDEQYF.

The chain uses TRBV6-5 and TRBJ2-7; 10 bases line up with TRBD2. This CDR3 comprises 17 residues. After removal of 2 bases from V and 2 bases from J, the junction contained 9 bases not matched to a gene. Germline-derived CDR1 and CDR2 are MNHEY and SVGAGI. The CDR3 DNA reads TGTGCCAGCAGTTACGGGCTTTCAAGCGGGAGGGCCTACGAGCAGTACTTC. This encodes CASSYGLSSGRAYEQYF.

This chain connects TRBV12-3 or TRBV12-4 to TRBJ2-7, with D perhaps matching TRBD1 (6 bases). V lost 2 bases and J 5 bases, leaving 10 bases between the germline ends. This CDR3 spans 13 amino acids. The CDR3 region is CASSLSGVDEQYF. DNA of the CDR3: TGTGCCAGCAGTTTATCAGGGGTCGACGAGCAGTACTTC.

V gene TRBV29-1 combines with J gene TRBJ2-3, with D hard to call. The CDR3 has 16 residues. Trimming cost V 6 bases and J 2 bases, with 21 bases left between them. From germline, CDR1 is SQVTM and CDR2 ANQGSEA. The CDR3 here is CSVLGESLRPTDTQYF. The CDR3 nucleotides read TGCAGCGTCCTCGGAGAATCTTTGCGGCCCACAGATACGCAGTATTTT.

This clonotype was seen once. The chain is built from TRBV10-3 and TRBJ1-3; D possibly corresponds to TRBD1 (6 bases). The V end lost 3 bases, the J end lost 0 bases, and 15 bases lay between the germline ends. CDR1 and CDR2 from the germline V gene are ENHRY and SYGVKD. CDR3 length: 17 amino acids. DNA of the CDR3: TGTGCCATCAGTGATATCGGAGGGGGGATCTCTGGAAACACCATATATTTT. Its protein is CAISDIGGGISGNTIYF.

The chain recombines TRBV5-6 with TRBJ2-1, with 10 bases identical to TRBD1. Germline V gene data show CDR1 as SGHDT and CDR2 as YYEEEE. This CDR3 is 17 amino acids long. V gave up 0 bases and J gave up 12 bases; unmatched junction bases: 15. CDR3 sequence (DNA): TGTGCCAGCAGCTTGGCGACCCGGGACAGGGGTGGGGACGGGCAGTTCTTC. This translates into CASSLATRDRGGDGQFF.

This clonotype was detected only a few times. This rearrangement joins TRBV28 to TRBJ2-3; either TRBD1 or TRBD2 may supply D (5 bases each). This CDR3 contains 16 residues. Trimming left V 4 bases short and J 6 bases short, with 20 bases between. Germline loops: CDR1 MDHEN, CDR2 SYDVKM. The chain's CDR3 is CASSSPTGRNSDTQYF. CDR3 DNA sequence: TGTGCCAGCAGTTCGCCAACGGGACGGAATAGTGATACGCAGTATTTT.

J is TRBJ2-6 and V is TRBV19, with a possible D match to TRBD2 (8 bases). Germline V gene lookup returns CDR1 LNHDA and CDR2 SQIVND (reference sequence). V shed 1 base and J shed 0 bases, with 16 bases lying between them. CDR3 length: 19 amino acids. The CDR3 sequence: CASSIVAGTVSSGANVLTF. Here the CDR3 DNA reads TGTGCCAGTAGTATAGTAGCGGGGACAGTGAGCTCTGGGGCCAACGTCCTGACTTTC.

This clonotype was seen repeatedly, ten times or more. The chain joins TRBV4-1 to TRBJ2-1; no clear D gene. V lost 0 bases, J lost 10 bases, and 13 bases lay in between. In germline, CDR1 is MGHRA, CDR2 YSYEKL. The CDR3 loop spans 14 amino acids. CDR3 coding DNA: TGCGCCAGCAGCCAAGAAGGTCGTGTGGGAGAGCAGTTCTTC. Translated: CASSQEGRVGEQFF.

The chain is built from TRBV19 and TRBJ1-1, with D perhaps matching TRBD1 (6 bases). Trimming pared 6 bases from V and 5 bases from J, leaving 10 bases between. Germline CDR1 LNHDA, CDR2 SQIVND (reference sequence). The CDR3 runs to 12 residues. In nucleotides, the CDR3 is TGTGCCAGTAGCCGTGGACAGACTGAAGCTTTCTTT. Encoded protein: CASSRGQTEAFF.